These T cell receptor beta chains were read from a single sample in a study of cytomegalovirus exposure and HLA in healthy donors. Profiled with immunoSEQ multiplex PCR; TCRdb holds only in-frame clones, not every one. The sample shows around 120,000 clones, around 80% of them seen only once. The sample was PBMCs. The receptors here all came from a man aged 45-60 years in good health and CMV-seronegative. Both conserved end residues are part of each CDR3. The D gene is left open where the match is weak. Expanded clones get a size class; other rows say once, few or many, or leave the size out.

TRBD2	-	TRBV4-1	TRBJ2-1	TGCGCCAGCAGCGCGGGAGGGCCTTTCGATGAGCAGTTCTTC	CASSAGGPFDEQFF
TRBD1	-	TRBV6-1	TRBJ1-1	TGTGCCAGCCCTCGACAGGGTTGGGCTGAAGCTTTCTTT	CASPRQGWAEAFF
-	-	TRBV6-5	TRBJ2-5	TGTGCCAGCAGTCCCGGTACAGGATACCAAGAGACCCAGTACTTC	CASSPGTGYQETQYF
-	-	TRBV6-5	TRBJ2-3	TGTGCCAGCAGTTACGCCGGGACTTCCGGGGGTACGCAGTATTTT	CASSYAGTSGGTQYF
-	few	TRBV7-8	TRBJ2-1	TGTGCCAGCAGCTTGAGCGTGGGCGGGATTCTCTACAATGAGCAGTTCTTC	CASSLSVGGILYNEQFF
TRBD1	-	TRBV11-2	TRBJ1-5	TGTGCCAGCAGCGTGGACAGGGGGAGCAATCAGCCCCAGCATTTT	CASSVDRGSNQPQHF
TRBD2	-	TRBV28	TRBJ2-5	TGTGCCAGCAGTTTAAGCGGACTAGCGAAACCATGGGAGACCCAGTACTTC	CASSLSGLAKPWETQYF
TRBD2	-	TRBV7-9	TRBJ2-1	TGTGCCAGCAGCTTCCTAGCGGGAGCCCTTAGCTCCTACAATGAGCAGTTCTTC	CASSFLAGALSSYNEQFF
-	-	TRBV18	TRBJ1-4	TGTGCCAGCTCAGATGACAGGTTACCCAATGAAAAACTGTTTTTT	CASSDDRLPNEKLFF
-	-	TRBV5-1	TRBJ2-3	TGCGCCAGCAGCTTGCAGGGGCCCTACCGCACAGATACGCAGTATTTT	CASSLQGPYRTDTQYF
TRBD1	-	TRBV6-6	TRBJ1-3	TGTGCCAGCAGTTACTCGACAGGGAGAGGAAACACCATATATTTT	CASSYSTGRGNTIYF
-	-	TRBV7-2	TRBJ1-1	TGTGCCAGCAGCTTTGGGCTGTGGTTCACTGAAGCTTTCTTT	CASSFGLWFTEAFF
TRBD2	-	TRBV10-3	TRBJ2-3	TGTGCCATCAGTGGACAGCGGGGCAGCACAGATACGCAGTATTTT	CAISGQRGSTDTQYF
TRBD1	-	TRBV27	TRBJ1-1	TGTGCCAGCAGTTTATATTCCCAACAGGGGAGAGCTTTCTTT	CASSLYSQQGRAFF
-	-	TRBV4-2	TRBJ2-2	TGTGCCAGCAGCCAAGAAGATGGCGGGAACACCGGGGAGCTGTTTTTT	CASSQEDGGNTGELFF
-	-	TRBV6-6	TRBJ2-7	TGTGCCAGCAGTACCGGGGGCGAGCAGTACTTC	CASSTGGEQYF
-	-	TRBV6-5	TRBJ1-1	TGTGCCAGCAGTTACCGGGAAGTGGGGAACACTGAAGCTTTCTTT	CASSYREVGNTEAFF
-	-	TRBV7-9	TRBJ2-5	TGTGCCAGCAGTATACTACAGGGTTCAGAGACCCAGTACTTC	CASSILQGSETQYF
TRBD1	-	TRBV28	TRBJ2-7	TGTGCCAGCAGCTTAGACAGGGTCTCCTACGAGCAGTACTTC	CASSLDRVSYEQYF
TRBD2	-	TRBV11-1	TRBJ2-4	TGTGCCAGCAGCTCGAGTCCCTGGGGGGGTCAGTACTTC	CASSSSPWGGQYF
-	-	TRBV7-7	TRBJ2-5	TGTGCCAGCAGCGTTACAGGCTTACAAGAGACCCAGTACTTC	CASSVTGLQETQYF
TRBD1	-	TRBV6-1	TRBJ1-1	TGTGCCAGCAGTGGACAGGGGGTTGGGACTGAAGCTTTCTTT	CASSGQGVGTEAFF
TRBD2	-	TRBV25-1	TRBJ2-7	TGTGCCAGCAGTGAATCACGGGGGCTAGCGGGAGTCTACGAGCAGTACTTC	CASSESRGLAGVYEQYF
-	-	TRBV18	TRBJ2-4	TGTGCCAGCTCACCGGAGGAAAACATTCAGTACTTC	CASSPEENIQYF
-	-	TRBV9	TRBJ1-1	TGTGCCAGCAGTGCAGGAGGGCAGGGCGTCACTGAAGCTTTCTTT	CASSAGGQGVTEAFF
-	once	TRBV4-2	TRBJ2-5	TGTGCCAGCAGCCAGGGGGACTCAGCGATGGAGACCCAGTACTTC	CASSQGDSAMETQYF
-	-	TRBV5-4	TRBJ2-5	TGTGCCAGCAGTAGGCGGAGGGGAGCAGAGACCCAGTACTTC	CASSRRRGAETQYF
-	-	TRBV19	TRBJ1-5	TGTGCCAGTACCGCCGACAGATATAGCAATCAGCCCCAGCATTTT	CASTADRYSNQPQHF
-	-	TRBV7-2	TRBJ2-5	TGTGCCAGCAGTCCTCAGCGAGGTCTGGAGACCCAGTACTTC	CASSPQRGLETQYF
TRBD1	-	TRBV9	TRBJ2-7	TGTGCCAGCAGCGTCCACGGGACAGGAGACTACGAGCAGTACTTC	CASSVHGTGDYEQYF
-	once	TRBV5-1	TRBJ2-7	TGCGCCAGCAGCTTGGGGGACATAAATGCCTACGAGCAGTACTTC	CASSLGDINAYEQYF
TRBD2	-	TRBV18	TRBJ2-2	TGTGCCAGCTCACCACCGCTAGCGGGAGCGACCGGGGAGCTGTTTTTT	CASSPPLAGATGELFF
-	-	TRBV28	TRBJ1-4	TGTGCCAGCAGTTCAAAAGAAAAACTGTTTTTT	CASSSKEKLFF
-	-	TRBV7-2	TRBJ2-3	TGTGCCAGCAGCCCAAGAGCAGGCCGGGATACGCAGTATTTT	CASSPRAGRDTQYF
-	once	TRBV6-1	TRBJ2-1	TGTGCCAGCAGTGAAAGAGAGTATGGTTCGTGGAATGAGCAGTTCTTC	CASSEREYGSWNEQFF
TRBD1	-	TRBV19	TRBJ1-4	TGTGCCAGTAGTCCTTGGACAGGTGGGGGTAATGAAAAACTGTTTTTT	CASSPWTGGGNEKLFF
TRBD1	-	TRBV9	TRBJ1-2	TGTGCCAGCAGCGAGTTACAGGGGACGGGCTATGGCTACACCTTC	CASSELQGTGYGYTF
TRBD1	-	TRBV28	TRBJ1-5	TGTGCCAGCAGTATAACAGGGGCCGCTCAGCCCCAGCATTTT	CASSITGAAQPQHF
TRBD1	-	TRBV5-6	TRBJ2-2	TGTGCCAGCAGCTTGGCCGGTCGGACAGGGGTTAACACCGGGGAGCTGTTTTTT	CASSLAGRTGVNTGELFF
-	-	TRBV11-2	TRBJ1-6	TGTGCCAGCAGCCTAGGACAGAGTAATTCACCCCTCCACTTT	CASSLGQSNSPLHF
-	-	TRBV6-1	TRBJ1-2	TGTGCCAGCAGTGAAGTGAGTCCCGGTGGCTACACCTTC	CASSEVSPGGYTF
-	-	TRBV30	TRBJ2-7	TGTGCCTGGAGTGCCGGACAGCTCTACGAGCAGTACTTC	CAWSAGQLYEQYF
TRBD1	few	TRBV5-6	TRBJ1-2	TGTGCCAGCAGCAGGACAGGGAATGGCTACACCTTC	CASSRTGNGYTF
-	-	TRBV5-6	TRBJ2-4	TGTGCCAGCAGCTTATATGAGGGGGTAGACATTCAGTACTTC	CASSLYEGVDIQYF
TRBD2	-	TRBV5-6	TRBJ2-5	TGTGCCAGCAGCTTCGGGCTAGCGGGGTACCAAGAGACCCAGTACTTC	CASSFGLAGYQETQYF
-	-	TRBV2	TRBJ2-7	TGTGCCAGCGAGGGCCCGTCGGAGCAGTACTTC	CASEGPSEQYF
TRBD1	-	TRBV15	TRBJ1-1	TGTGCCACCAGCAGGAGACGTAGAATAGGGCGGGACAGAAACACTGAAGCTTTCTTT	CATSRRRRIGRDRNTEAFF
TRBD1	-	TRBV4-1	TRBJ1-4	TGCGCCAGCAGCTACAGGGGTCCAAATGAAAAACTGTTTTTT	CASSYRGPNEKLFF
-	-	TRBV5-4	TRBJ1-2	TGTGCCAGCACGGTCGGGGGCTATGGCTACACCTTC	CASTVGGYGYTF
-	-	TRBV6-6	TRBJ1-5	TGTGCCAGCAGTTATTTGGGGTCGGCCCCGGGGAGGCCCCAGCATTTT	CASSYLGSAPGRPQHF
TRBD2	-	TRBV4-3	TRBJ2-2	TGCGCCAGCAGCCAGGAAATAGCGGGGGAGCACACCGGGGAGCTGTTTTTT	CASSQEIAGEHTGELFF
-	-	TRBV21-1	TRBJ1-6	TGTGCCAGCAGCCTTCAGATAGCCTATTCTTTCTATAATTCACCCCTCCACTTT	CASSLQIAYSFYNSPLHF
-	-	TRBV28	TRBJ1-2	TGTGCCAGCTCCTCTCTGGGGGGGATTGGCTACACCTTC	CASSSLGGIGYTF
-	-	TRBV7-9	TRBJ1-1	TGTGCCAGCAGCCCCCGGGGGGGAGGCACTGAAGCTTTCTTT	CASSPRGGGTEAFF